Shown below are 19 T cell receptor beta chains from a single sample sequenced in a study of CD8 T cells in ankylosing spondylitis. Study conclusions and caveats: Among TCR beta sequences, a motif of 7 to 9 highly homologous variants appeared characteristic of ankylosing spondylitis blood.

These receptors' antigens are unknown. TCRdb redid the calling of the 5' RACE reads with MiXCR, one entry per CDR3 protein. The sample carries about 540,000 distinct CDR3 sequences, about 12% recorded once. Material for sequencing was blood, either unsorted or a sorted T cell fraction (not recorded which). The receptors come from a male donor with ankylosing spondylitis.

The genes are TRBV4-2 and TRBJ2-2; D tentatively reads TRBD1 or TRBD2 (5 bases each). The CDR3 covers 16 residues. V was clipped by 3 bases and J by 6 bases, with 17 bases between them. Germline loops: CDR1 LGHNA, CDR2 YNFKEQ. The CDR3 region is CASSHPGRIAAGELFF. CDR3 bases: TGTGCCAGCAGCCATCCGGGACGGATCGCCGCCGGGGAGCTGTTTTTT.

This clonotype has only a few counts. V gene TRBV20-1 combines with J gene TRBJ1-2; the D is unclear. Trimming stripped 5 bases from V and 4 bases from J, with 14 bases between. There are 13 residues in the CDR3. Germline CDR1 reads DFQATT; CDR2 reads SNEGSKA (reference sequence). The CDR3 reads CSARTSPGYGYTF. The CDR3 DNA reads TGCAGTGCTCGGACGTCGCCGGGCTATGGCTACACCTTC.

This rearrangement joins TRBV12-3 or TRBV12-4 to TRBJ1-3; weak D call: TRBD1 (5 bases). V was trimmed by 4 bases and J by 4 bases, leaving 17 bases between them. There are 16 residues in the CDR3. The CDR3 DNA reads TGTGCCAGCAGTTATGATACAGTGGGGGTAGGAAACACCATATATTTT. This gives the protein CASSYDTVGVGNTIYF.

The CDR3 region is CSARDRQGVRSPLHF. Written as DNA, the CDR3 is TGCAGTGCTAGAGATAGACAGGGGGTCCGTTCACCCCTCCACTTT. The gene calls are TRBV20-1 and TRBJ1-6; TRBD1 agrees at 9 bases. The CDR3 runs to 15 residues. The V and J ends lost 0 bases and 9 bases, in that order; junction bases with no gene match: 6. Germline V gene sequence: CDR1 DFQATT, CDR2 SNEGSKA (reference sequence).

This chain connects TRBV5-1 to TRBJ2-1; 9 nucleotides match TRBD2. Per germline, CDR1 SGHRS and CDR2 YFSETQ. This CDR3 region has 17 residues. V shed 0 bases, J shed 3 bases, and the junction held 7 bases outside the gene matches. The CDR3 reads CASSLASGTPNYNEQFF. The CDR3 DNA follows: TGCGCCAGCAGCTTGGCTAGCGGGACTCCAAACTACAATGAGCAGTTCTTC.

The V gene is TRBV7-9, the J gene TRBJ1-1; the D is unclear. CDR3 length equals 11 residues. V was clipped by 5 bases and J by 11 bases, with 12 bases between them. Germline assignment: CDR1 SEHNR and CDR2 FQNEAQ (reference sequence). The CDR3 sequence: CASSAGPRAFF. As DNA, the CDR3 is TGTGCCAGCAGCGCGGGCCCTAGGGCTTTCTTT.

In its sample, this clonotype was seen many times. CDR3 nucleotides: TGTGCCAGCAGCACCACTGGACACCTCGAGCAGTACTTC. Translating gives CASSTTGHLEQYF. The J gene is TRBJ2-7, the V gene TRBV27, with D tentatively TRBD1 (5 bases). CDR3 length: 13 residues. V was cut by 6 bases and J by 6 bases, with 15 bases left in between. Germline CDR1 and CDR2: MNHEY and SMNVEV (reference sequence).

The chain uses TRBV11-2 and TRBJ2-3; 11 bases line up with TRBD2. V was clipped by 3 bases and J by 4 bases; unmatched bases: 6. CDR3 length equals 16 residues. The germline gives CDR1 SGHAT, CDR2 FQNNGV. The CDR3, as DNA: TGTGCCAGCAGCTTTTCTAGCGGGAGGAGCCCAGATACGCAGTATTTT. Translating it yields CASSFSSGRSPDTQYF.

This clonotype showed up many times. The V and J genes are TRBV5-1 and TRBJ1-1; the D gene is possibly TRBD1 (6 bases). CDR3 size: 14 residues. Germline V gene data show CDR1 as SGHRS and CDR2 as YFSETQ. Trimming pared 4 bases from V and 10 bases from J, leaving 20 bases between. CDR3 coding DNA: TGCGCCAGCAGCAAATTCTCAGGGGAAGATCCAGCTTTCTTT. As protein: CASSKFSGEDPAFF.

The table lists this clonotype with many counts. V usage is TRBV5-1 and J usage is TRBJ1-1; D gene unclear. Germline CDR1 SGHRS, CDR2 YFSETQ. Deletions cut 3 bases from V and 6 bases from J, with 27 bases between. The CDR3 extends over 18 amino acids. CDR3 sequence reads: CASSSPKTGPHLSAEAFF. The CDR3 DNA is TGCGCCAGCAGCTCCCCAAAGACCGGGCCTCATCTTAGCGCTGAAGCTTTCTTT.

This clonotype appeared a few times. V is TRBV9 and J is TRBJ1-6; D might be TRBD1 (5 bases). Germline-derived CDR1 and CDR2 are SGDLS and YYNGEE. This CDR3 spans 15 amino acids. The V end lost 5 bases, the J end lost 7 bases, and 16 bases lay between the germline ends. The CDR3 nucleotides read TGTGCCAGCAGACCCGGGGGATCGCGCAATTCACCCCTCCACTTT. Its protein is CASRPGGSRNSPLHF.

CDR3 sequence reads: CASRPTSGRGDTGELFF. The CDR3 nucleotides are TGTGCCAGTAGGCCGACTAGCGGGAGGGGCGACACCGGGGAGCTGTTTTTT. This chain joins TRBV19 and TRBJ2-2; TRBD2 agrees at 14 bases. V shed 6 bases and J 3 bases; nucleotides not matched to a gene: 6. The CDR3 totals 17 residues. Germline lookup yields CDR1 LNHDA and CDR2 SQIVND (reference sequence). The full variable domain, in which reference TRBV19 and TRBJ2-2 provide the parts outside the CDR3, is DGGITQSPKYLFRKEGQNVTLSCEQNLNHDAMYWYRQDPGQGLRLIYYSQIVNDFQKGDIAEGYSVSREKKESFPLTVTSAQKNPTAFYLCASRPTSGRGDTGELFFGEGSRLTVL.

This clonotype was counted between two and nine times. The CDR3 loop is CASSGGSPYYEQYF. In DNA form, the CDR3 reads TGCGCCAGCAGTGGGGGGTCCCCCTACTACGAGCAGTACTTC. The chain couples TRBV10-2 to TRBJ2-7; D tentatively fits TRBD1 or TRBD2 (5 bases each). The CDR3 consists of 14 residues. V gave up 4 bases and J gave up 3 bases, with 13 bases separating them. Germline CDR1 reads WSHSY; CDR2 reads SAAADI.

The genes are TRBV15 and TRBJ2-7; D unresolved. Deletions cut 0 bases from V and 5 bases from J, with 11 bases between. The CDR3 loop spans 14 amino acids. Germline CDR1 reads LNHNV; CDR2 reads YYDKDF (reference sequence). The CDR3 spells CATSRDPRVHEQYV. The CDR3 DNA reads as TGTGCCACCAGCAGAGACCCCCGGGTCCACGAGCAGTACGTC.

As regards this clonotype: One end of the junction is discordant with germline, which a read error may explain. The chain uses TRBV7-2 and TRBJ2-7, with 7 bases aligning to TRBD1. The germline V gene encodes CDR1 SGHTA and CDR2 FQGNSA. The CDR3 sequence is 15 residues long. CDR3 protein: CASSLDRALSYEQYF. In DNA, the CDR3 is TGTGCCAGCAGTTTAGACAGGGCACTCTCCTACGAGCAGTACTTC.

With regard to this clonotype: The DNA is left out, because the CDR3 cannot be placed on it with certainty; the CDR3 is given as TCRdb lists it. The chain is built from TRBV11-1 and TRBJ2-3; the table assigns TRBD1, which was not confirmed against the DNA. The germline V gene encodes CDR1 SGHAT and CDR2 FQDESV (reference sequence). The CDR3 totals 19 residues, both ends included. Here the CDR3 reads CASTEAFSLDSWGTDTQYF.

V is TRBV20-1 and J is TRBJ1-1; a weak D match, TRBD1 (5 bases). Trimming removed 3 bases at V and 5 bases at J, with 10 bases between. This CDR3 is 12 amino acids long. Germline CDR1 DFQATT, CDR2 SNEGSKA (reference sequence). The CDR3 here is CSASPGLTEAFF. DNA of the CDR3: TGCAGTGCTAGCCCAGGGCTAACTGAAGCTTTCTTT.

The J gene is TRBJ1-2, the V gene TRBV7-2; 8 nucleotides agree with TRBD1. Germline values: CDR1 SGHTA, CDR2 FQGNSA. With V trimmed by 1 base and J by 4 bases, 5 bases remained unmatched. This CDR3 comprises 15 residues. In DNA, the CDR3 is TGTGCCAGCAGCTTAGTGGGACAGGCGTTCTATGGCTACACCTTC. This sequence encodes CASSLVGQAFYGYTF.

A few counts support this clonotype. This rearrangement joins TRBV12-3 or TRBV12-4 to TRBJ1-2; 9 bases match TRBD1. Unmatched junction bases numbered 7, after V lost 5 bases and J lost 0 bases. The CDR3 is 16 amino acids. CDR3 amino acids: CASSQQGASSNYGYTF. The CDR3 DNA follows: TGTGCCAGCAGTCAACAGGGGGCGTCTTCTAACTATGGCTACACCTTC.